This passage covers 21 T cell receptor beta chains from one sample sequenced in a study of PD-1 blockade in classical Hodgkin lymphoma. The patients all showed relapse after autologous stem cell transplantation, while their brentuximab vedotin exposure varied. The data were produced by immunoSEQ multiplex PCR, yet TCRdb's version contains in-frame clones alone and is incomplete. The sample includes approximately 59,000 clones, approximately 90% of them seen just once. Source: peripheral blood mononuclear cells (PBMCs), taken before the second cycle of nivolumab. These receptors came from a human donor with classical Hodgkin lymphoma.

This chain links TRBV5-1 with TRBJ1-2; D ambiguous. The V end was cut by 0 bases, the J end by 3 bases, with 6 bases between. Germline CDR1 is SGHRS and CDR2 is YFSETQ. The CDR3 runs to 13 residues. The CDR3 DNA is TGCGCCAGCAGCTTGGGGACTGACTATGGCTACACCTTC. Protein sequence: CASSLGTDYGYTF.

The chain couples TRBV5-1 to TRBJ1-1; D perhaps matches TRBD1 (5 bases). This CDR3 is built from 15 residues. The germline V gene encodes CDR1 SGHRS and CDR2 YFSETQ. The germline V and J ends were trimmed by 4 bases and 1 base, with 14 bases remaining between them. The CDR3 sequence is CASSGAQAPNTEAFF. For the CDR3, the DNA is TGCGCCAGCAGCGGGGCACAGGCGCCGAACACTGAAGCTTTCTTT.

This clone occurred once. The chain joins TRBV7-3 to TRBJ2-1, with TRBD1 matching 7 bases. V trimming: 1 base; J trimming: 8 bases; junction bases outside the gene matches: 11. CDR3 length equals 16 residues. Germline values: CDR1 SGHTA, CDR2 FQGTGA. CDR3 region: CASSLKLGTALHEQFF. In DNA, the CDR3 is TGTGCCAGCAGCTTAAAGCTGGGGACAGCCCTCCATGAGCAGTTCTTC.

Only one count was recorded for this clone. The rearrangement joins TRBV2 to TRBJ1-3, with TRBD1 identical over 7 bases. The CDR3 has 14 amino acids. The ends lost 5 bases at V and 4 bases at J; junction bases unmatched: 5. CDR1 is SNHLY and CDR2 is FYNNEI in the germline V gene. The CDR3 region has the DNA TGTGCCAGCAGTAAAGAGACAGGGGGAAACACCATATATTTT. Protein product: CASSKETGGNTIYF.

J is TRBJ2-4 and V is TRBV18, with D perhaps TRBD1 (6 bases). Trimming removed 2 bases from V and 7 bases from J, with 15 bases in between. The CDR3 consists of 15 residues. Germline V gene lookup returns CDR1 KGHSH and CDR2 LQKENI. In DNA form, the CDR3 reads TGTGCCAGCTCACCAACGAGGTCAGGGGAGAACATTCAGTACTTC. Amino acids: CASSPTRSGENIQYF.

The chain employs TRBV5-1 and TRBJ1-2; a possible D gene is TRBD1 (5 bases). The length of the CDR3 is 14 residues. From germline, CDR1 is SGHRS and CDR2 YFSETQ. Trimming left V 3 bases short and J 4 bases short, with 13 bases between. In DNA, the CDR3 is TGCGCCAGCAGCTCGGACATTCTGGGCTATGGCTACACCTTC. Residues: CASSSDILGYGYTF. The full variable domain, with the rest looked up from reference TRBV5-1 and TRBJ1-2, is KAGVTQTPRYLIKTRGQQVTLSCSPISGHRSVSWYQQTPGQGLQFLFEYFSETQRNKGNFPGRFSGRQFSNSRSEMNVSTLELGDSALYLCASSSDILGYGYTFGSGTRLTVV.

The chain is built from TRBV9 and TRBJ2-5; TRBD1 matches at 8 bases. Germline loops: CDR1 SGDLS, CDR2 YYNGEE. The CDR3 totals 16 residues. The junction had 15 bases not matched to a gene; V was cut back by 4 bases and J by 7 bases. The CDR3 bases are TGTGCCAGCAGCACCACTGTCGGGGAACAGGGGGGGACCCAGTACTTC. Translated, it gives CASSTTVGEQGGTQYF.

CDR3 amino acids: CASFGLGNTIYF. The DNA of the CDR3 is TGTGCCAGTTTCGGTTTGGGAAACACCATATATTTT. The chain is built from TRBV6-5 and TRBJ1-3; no clear D. V was shortened by 9 bases and J by 4 bases, with 10 bases between the two germline ends. CDR3 length equals 12 residues. Germline V gene lookup returns CDR1 MNHEY and CDR2 SVGAGI.

The sample holds a few counts of this clone. This chain's CDR3 is CASSSFPFSQGRADGYTF. In DNA form, the CDR3 reads TGTGCCAGCAGTTCCTTCCCCTTCTCCCAGGGAAGGGCCGATGGCTACACCTTC. The rearrangement uses TRBV7-6 and TRBJ1-2; TRBD1 might be the D (5 bases). Germline loops: CDR1 SGHVS, CDR2 FNYEAQ. The CDR3 totals 18 residues. V lost 6 bases, J lost 6 bases, and 29 bases lay in between.

The J gene is TRBJ1-3, the V gene TRBV6-6; D remains unclear. CDR1 and CDR2 from the germline V gene are MNHNY and SVGAGI (reference sequence). Trimming pared 4 bases from V and 0 bases from J, leaving 10 bases between. This CDR3 is 15 amino acids long. In DNA, the CDR3 is TGTGCCAGCAGTTTCTACTTGACCTCTGGAAACACCATATATTTT. Translation gives CASSFYLTSGNTIYF.

The J gene is TRBJ2-1, the V gene TRBV5-4; D possibly uses TRBD1 or TRBD2 (6 bases each). This CDR3 comprises 14 residues. The V end was cut by 3 bases, the J end by 5 bases, with 12 bases between. Germline CDR1 and CDR2: SGHNT and YYREEE (reference sequence). CDR3 residues: CASSSEGGHNEQFF. CDR3 bases: TGTGCCAGCAGCTCCGAGGGGGGCCACAATGAGCAGTTCTTC.

J is TRBJ1-2 and V is TRBV7-9, with 11 nucleotides matching TRBD1. The CDR3 consists of 15 residues. Unmatched junction bases numbered 3, after V lost 1 base and J lost 5 bases. Germline V gene lookup returns CDR1 SEHNR and CDR2 FQNEAQ (reference sequence). In DNA form, the CDR3 reads TGTGCCAGCAGCTTAGGGACAGGGGGCGTTTATGGCTACACCTTC. Protein sequence: CASSLGTGGVYGYTF.

This sequence joins TRBV6-1 and TRBJ1-6; the D gene is possibly TRBD1 (6 bases). The length of the CDR3 is 14 residues. V lost 0 bases to trimming and J lost 16 bases, with 16 bases between them. The V gene's germline CDR1 is MNHNS and CDR2 SASEGT. For the CDR3, the DNA is TGTGCCAGCAGTGAAGCGGAAGGGTTGCAGGGGCTCCACTTT. This codes for CASSEAEGLQGLHF.

The V call is TRBV12-5, the J call TRBJ1-1, with D unresolved. CDR1 is LGHNT and CDR2 is FRNRAP in the germline V gene. V lost 6 bases to trimming and J lost 0 bases, with 8 bases between them. The CDR3 contains 13 residues. CDR3 sequence: CASGDYMNTEAFF. The CDR3 region has the DNA TGTGCTAGTGGAGACTACATGAACACTGAAGCTTTCTTT.

V usage is TRBV7-3 and J usage is TRBJ1-1; D is ambiguous. Germline V gives CDR1 SGHTA, CDR2 FQGTGA. This CDR3 comprises 14 residues. V lost 5 bases to trimming and J lost 1 base, with 11 bases between them. CDR3: CASSMGGTNTEAFF. The DNA of the CDR3 is TGTGCCAGCAGCATGGGCGGAACGAACACTGAAGCTTTCTTT. Using reference TRBV7-3 and TRBJ1-1 for the parts outside the CDR3, the full variable domain is GAGVSQTPSNKVTEKGKYVELRCDPISGHTALYWYRQSLGQGPEFLIYFQGTGAADDSGLPNDRFFAVRPEGSVSTLKIQRTERGDSAVYLCASSMGGTNTEAFFGQGTRLTVV.

The chain uses TRBV2 and TRBJ2-1, with 7 positions matching TRBD2. Germline V gene data show CDR1 as SNHLY and CDR2 as FYNNEI. The CDR3 covers 16 residues. V shed 4 bases, J shed 0 bases, and the junction held 6 bases outside the gene matches. In DNA form, the CDR3 reads TGTGCCAGCAGTGGACTAGCCGTGAGCTCCTACAATGAGCAGTTCTTC. Its translation: CASSGLAVSSYNEQFF.

This rearrangement joins TRBV5-1 to TRBJ2-3; D unclear. Germline lookup yields CDR1 SGHRS and CDR2 YFSETQ. Deletions cut 4 bases from V and 3 bases from J, with 12 bases between. The CDR3 is 14 amino acids. CDR3 residues: CASSGERETDTQYF. The CDR3 coding sequence is TGCGCCAGCAGCGGGGAACGAGAGACAGATACGCAGTATTTT.

The rearrangement links TRBV5-8 to TRBJ2-1; D is perhaps TRBD2 (7 bases). The CDR3 totals 17 residues. The germline gives CDR1 SGHTS, CDR2 YDEGEE. Trimming left V 2 bases short and J 0 bases short, with 15 bases between. In DNA form, the CDR3 reads TGTGCCAGCAGCTTTAACGGGGGGCCTACCTCCTACAATGAGCAGTTCTTC. Its translation is CASSFNGGPTSYNEQFF.

This clone showed up just once. This chain uses TRBV2 with TRBJ1-2; D not resolved. The CDR3 contains 12 residues. Trimming removed 6 bases at V and 5 bases at J, with 10 bases between. Germline CDR1 and CDR2: SNHLY and FYNNEI. This chain's CDR3 is CASSEDAYGYTF. CDR3 nucleotides: TGTGCCAGCAGCGAGGACGCGTATGGCTACACCTTC.

The V and J genes are TRBV6-1 and TRBJ2-7; no clear D gene. CDR3 length: 15 residues. The germline V and J ends were trimmed by 6 bases and 0 bases, with 15 bases remaining between them. Germline-derived CDR1 and CDR2 are MNHNS and SASEGT. DNA of the CDR3: TGTGCCAGCAGGCCTCAAGGTGGATCCTCCTACGAGCAGTACTTC. Translation gives CASRPQGGSSYEQYF.

This chain joins TRBV25-1 and TRBJ1-1, with TRBD1 as a possible D gene (6 bases). Germline assignment: CDR1 MGHDK and CDR2 SYGVNS. There are 17 residues in the CDR3. Trimming took 3 bases from V and 1 from J, leaving 18 bases between them. CDR3 sequence (DNA): TGTGCCAGCAGTGATAGTTTGGGGGGCGAGGGGAACACTGAAGCTTTCTTT. This translates into CASSDSLGGEGNTEAFF.